The rows below give T cell receptor beta chains drawn from one sample of a study of blood T cell repertoires in COVID-19. Some clones are missing from TCRdb's copy, which holds only in-frame ones; the method was immunoSEQ multiplex PCR. The table lists approximately 250,000 clones, 65% to 90% of them singletons. What was sequenced was peripheral blood. These receptors were obtained from a man aged 25-45 years with active or convalescent COVID-19. Each CDR3 is given with its conserved first and last residue. The D gene is left open where the match is weak. A row's size may be missing; if present it is once, few, many or a size class.

once,NA,TRBV7-9,TRBJ1-2,CASSQANYGYTF,TGTGCCAGCAGCCAGGCGAACTATGGCTACACCTTC
NA,NA,TRBV10-2,TRBJ2-7,CASSVQGWSEQYF,TGCGCCAGCAGTGTTCAGGGTTGGAGCGAGCAGTACTTC
NA,NA,TRBV5-6,TRBJ2-5,CASSSGRAQETQYF,TGTGCCAGCAGCTCTGGCAGGGCACAAGAGACCCAGTACTTC
NA,TRBD1,TRBV18,TRBJ2-7,CASSFGQGDEQYF,TGTGCCAGCTCATTTGGACAGGGGGACGAGCAGTACTTC
NA,TRBD1,TRBV7-2,TRBJ1-2,CASSRPTGEYGYTF,TGTGCCAGCAGCAGACCGACAGGGGAATATGGCTACACCTTC
NA,TRBD2,TRBV19,TRBJ2-3,CASTSGGYTDTQYF,TGTGCCAGTACTAGCGGGGGTTACACAGATACGCAGTATTTT
NA,TRBD1,TRBV27,TRBJ1-2,CASSFRGTEHGYTF,TGTGCCAGCAGTTTCAGGGGGACCGAGCATGGCTACACCTTC
NA,TRBD2,TRBV9,TRBJ2-7,CASSVSGEVSYEQYF,TGTGCCAGCAGCGTTAGCGGGGAAGTGTCCTACGAGCAGTACTTC
NA,TRBD1,TRBV6-1,TRBJ1-3,CASSERYLTGTGSSGNTIYF,TGTGCCAGCAGTGAAAGGTACCTAACCGGGACAGGGAGCTCTGGAAACACCATATATTTT
NA,NA,TRBV20-1,TRBJ1-1,CSASIPTGNTEAFF,TGCAGTGCTAGTATCCCGACAGGGAACACTGAAGCTTTCTTT
NA,TRBD1,TRBV5-4,TRBJ2-2,CASSSNRGTGELFF,TGTGCCAGCAGCTCGAACAGGGGCACCGGGGAGCTGTTTTTT
NA,NA,TRBV4-1,TRBJ1-4,CASSQPQGTNEKLFF,TGCGCCAGCAGCCAACCGCAGGGGACTAATGAAAAACTGTTTTTT
few,TRBD1,TRBV18,TRBJ1-3,CASSPGTGPGNTIYF,TGTGCCAGCTCACCAGGGACAGGGCCTGGAAACACCATATATTTT
few,NA,TRBV9,TRBJ1-5,CASSRGGTNQPQHF,TGTGCCAGCAGCCGGGGGGGGACCAATCAGCCCCAGCATTTT
NA,NA,TRBV11-2,TRBJ2-5,CASSPLGGRETQYF,TGTGCCAGCAGCCCCTTGGGGGGGCGCGAGACCCAGTACTTC
once,NA,TRBV10-3,TRBJ1-1,CAIRLEGDRAEAFF,TGTGCCATCAGGCTTGAAGGGGATCGGGCTGAAGCTTTCTTT
NA,NA,TRBV2,TRBJ1-2,CASITGIDNYGYTF,TGTGCCAGCATCACAGGGATCGATAACTATGGCTACACCTTC
once,NA,TRBV6-5,TRBJ1-1,CASSYLSGRVSTEAFF,TGTGCCAGCAGTTACCTTTCAGGGAGGGTTAGCACTGAAGCTTTCTTT
few,NA,TRBV11-2,TRBJ1-2,CASSLERDHSYTF,TGTGCCAGCAGCTTAGAGAGGGATCATAGCTACACCTTC
once,NA,TRBV7-2,TRBJ2-7,CASSLAGPTYTYEQYF,TGTGCCAGCAGCTTAGCGGGCCCAACCTACACCTACGAGCAGTACTTC
NA,NA,TRBV27,TRBJ1-1,CASSPGGGRYTEAFF,TGTGCCAGCAGTCCCGGGGGGGGACGTTACACTGAAGCTTTCTTT
NA,NA,TRBV6-5,TRBJ1-1,CASSRTINTEAFF,TGTGCCAGCAGTAGGACAATAAACACTGAAGCTTTCTTT
NA,NA,TRBV11-2,TRBJ2-3,CASTMPGGLSTDTQYF,TGTGCCAGCACCATGCCTGGGGGACTTAGCACAGATACGCAGTATTTT
NA,TRBD1,TRBV2,TRBJ1-5,CASSEATGDQPQHF,TGTGCCAGCAGTGAGGCTACAGGGGATCAGCCCCAGCATTTT
NA,NA,TRBV15,TRBJ1-1,CATSRTISRDTEAFF,TGTGCCACCAGCAGGACCATCTCCCGGGACACTGAAGCTTTCTTT
few,NA,TRBV27,TRBJ1-5,CATSERQSNQPQHF,TGTGCCACCTCCGAGAGACAGAGCAATCAGCCCCAGCATTTT
NA,TRBD1,TRBV5-1,TRBJ1-4,CASSRDRGLSTNEKLFF,TGCGCCAGCAGTAGGGACAGGGGGCTGTCTACTAATGAAAAACTGTTTTTT
NA,NA,TRBV6-6,TRBJ2-7,CASSPRGSYEQYF,TGTGCCAGCAGCCCCCGCGGCTCCTACGAGCAGTACTTC
NA,TRBD2,TRBV7-9,TRBJ2-7,CASSSGGRLYEQYF,TGTGCCAGCAGCTCGGGAGGCAGACTTTACGAGCAGTACTTC
NA,TRBD1,TRBV4-3,TRBJ1-2,CASSQEPQGIYGYTF,TGCGCCAGCAGCCAAGAACCACAGGGGATCTATGGCTACACCTTC
NA,NA,TRBV4-1,TRBJ1-1,CASSHTKGTEAFF,TGCGCCAGCAGCCACACAAAGGGGACTGAAGCTTTCTTT
NA,TRBD1,TRBV5-1,TRBJ1-5,CASSLDGQASNQPQHF,TGCGCCAGCAGCTTGGACGGACAGGCAAGCAATCAGCCCCAGCATTTT
NA,NA,TRBV7-6,TRBJ2-1,CASSFSTGSYNEQFF,TGTGCCAGCAGCTTCTCGACAGGATCATACAATGAGCAGTTCTTC
NA,NA,TRBV18,TRBJ2-7,CASSPMTEFSTRQYF,TGTGCCAGCTCACCTATGACAGAATTTAGTACGAGGCAGTACTTC
NA,NA,TRBV4-1,TRBJ2-2,CASSLQANSGELFF,TGCGCCAGCAGCCTACAGGCCAATTCCGGGGAGCTGTTTTTT
NA,NA,TRBV21-1,TRBJ1-1,CASSIGTVAENTEAFF,TGTGCCAGCAGCATCGGGACAGTTGCGGAGAACACTGAAGCTTTCTTT
NA,NA,TRBV10-2,TRBJ1-1,CASSRGEGTEAFF,TGCGCCAGCAGCAGGGGTGAGGGCACTGAAGCTTTCTTT
NA,TRBD2,TRBV7-9,TRBJ2-1,CASSETSVAYNEQFF,TGTGCCAGCAGCGAGACTAGCGTGGCCTACAATGAGCAGTTCTTC
NA,NA,TRBV7-9,TRBJ2-7,CASSQNRENEQYF,TGTGCCAGCAGCCAGAACAGGGAAAACGAGCAGTACTTC
NA,TRBD1,TRBV5-6,TRBJ2-7,CASRSGQGAMAYEQYF,TGTGCCAGCAGATCTGGACAGGGGGCGATGGCCTACGAGCAGTACTTC
NA,TRBD1,TRBV5-1,TRBJ2-3,CASSLFGTGETDTQYF,TGCGCCAGCAGCTTGTTCGGGACAGGGGAGACAGATACGCAGTATTTT
NA,NA,TRBV27,TRBJ1-2,CASSFNQGTLAGYTF,TGTGCCAGCAGTTTTAATCAGGGGACCTTAGCTGGCTACACCTTC
few,TRBD2,TRBV2,TRBJ2-3,CASSVRLAGGNTDTQYF,TGTGCCAGCAGTGTTCGGCTAGCGGGGGGAAACACAGATACGCAGTATTTT
once,NA,TRBV3-1/TRBV3-2,TRBJ2-3,CASSHEGATLNTQYF,TGTGCCAGCAGCCATGAAGGAGCCACACTAAATACGCAGTATTTT
NA,NA,TRBV6-5,TRBJ2-7,CASSPLEGYEQYF,TGTGCCAGCAGTCCCCTTGAGGGTTACGAGCAGTACTTC
NA,TRBD2,TRBV10-2,TRBJ2-7,CASRGGGGYPGGYEQYF,TGCGCCAGCAGGGGTGGCGGGGGGTACCCCGGGGGGTACGAGCAGTACTTC
NA,TRBD1,TRBV9,TRBJ1-3,CASSVRQGISSGNTIYF,TGTGCCAGCAGCGTGAGACAGGGTATAAGCTCTGGAAACACCATATATTTT
NA,TRBD1,TRBV5-4,TRBJ2-7,CASSPTGTATYEQYF,TGTGCCAGCAGTCCGACCGGGACAGCAACCTACGAGCAGTACTTC
NA,TRBD1,TRBV5-1,TRBJ1-2,CASSLAPDQGANYGYTF,TGCGCCAGCAGCTTGGCGCCCGACCAGGGGGCTAACTATGGCTACACCTTC
NA,NA,TRBV11-2,TRBJ1-6,CASSLYPGTNSPLHF,TGTGCCAGCAGCTTATATCCAGGAACGAATTCACCCCTCCACTTT
NA,TRBD1,TRBV25-1,TRBJ1-2,CASSEDYRGEGYTF,TGTGCCAGCAGTGAAGACTACAGGGGTGAGGGCTACACCTTC
NA,NA,TRBV30,TRBJ1-6,CAWSQQGFGSPLHF,TGTGCCTGGAGTCAACAGGGTTTTGGATCACCCCTCCACTTT
NA,TRBD2,TRBV6-1,TRBJ2-7,CASSENPQVAGATYEQYF,TGTGCCAGCAGTGAAAACCCCCAGGTAGCGGGGGCGACCTACGAGCAGTACTTC
NA,TRBD1,TRBV6-6,TRBJ1-5,CASTTLAGGGNQPQHF,TGTGCCAGCACCACATTGGCAGGGGGAGGCAATCAGCCCCAGCATTTT
NA,NA,TRBV3-1/TRBV3-2,TRBJ1-3,CASSQEQGYGNTIYF,TGTGCCAGCAGCCAAGAACAGGGTTATGGAAACACCATATATTTT